This TCR beta chain comes out of a study of blood T cell repertoires in COVID-19. Data came from immunoSEQ multiplex PCR; TCRdb stores just in-frame clones and leaves some out. This sample has approximately 210,000 clones, with around 86% found just once. Germline V gives CDR1 MDHEN, CDR2 SYDVKM. With 0 bases removed from V and 4 bases from J, the gap between germline ends came to 15 bases. The CDR3 totals 16 residues. This clonotype was obtained from a man younger than 45 in a cohort exposed to, infected with or recovered from COVID-19 (not recorded which). Sequencing was performed on PBMCs or T cells enriched from blood (not recorded which). V usage is TRBV28 and J usage is TRBJ1-1; a possible D gene is TRBD1 (5 bases). The CDR3 spells CASSLWGQGIGTEAFF. As DNA, the CDR3 is TGTGCCAGCAGTTTATGGGGGCAGGGTATTGGCACTGAAGCTTTCTTT.